Listed below are T cell receptor beta chains from one sample, sequenced in a study of tumor-infiltrating lymphocytes in primary liver carcinoma. A single record per CDR3 protein comes from TCRdb applying MiXCR to the multiplex PCR reads. The sample has 310,000 or so distinct CDR3 sequences, nearly 60% seen once; the top ten hold over 15%. Sequencing was carried out using peripheral blood. All receptors come from a woman aged 30 to 39 with primary liver carcinoma and hepatitis B virus infection. The CDR3 runs from the conserved cysteine through the conserved F or W. Each record gives: V gene, J gene, D gene, clone size, CDR3 length, CDR3 DNA, CDR3 protein. The D gene is left open where the match is weak. Some rows mark clone size as missing; the rest say once, few, many or name a class of expanded clone.

TRBV5-1,TRBJ2-5,TRBD2,many,22,TGCGCCAGCAGCTTGGCCCCGACCAGCGCTAGCGGGTTGTGGGAGAAGAGAGAGACCCAGTACTTC,CASSLAPTSASGLWEKRETQYF
TRBV6-1,TRBJ1-5,NA,many,13,TGTGCCAGCAGTGGCCGGGGGATCCCGCGCCAGCATTTT,CASSGRGIPRQHF
TRBV5-1,TRBJ2-1,NA,NA,14,TGCGCCAGCAGCCCGGACACCTTCTACAATGAGCAGTTCTTC,CASSPDTFYNEQFF
TRBV7-9,TRBJ1-5,NA,NA,13,TGTGCCAGCACCCAAGGAAGGGGTCAGCCCCAGCATTTT,CASTQGRGQPQHF
TRBV11-2,TRBJ2-1,NA,once,16,TGTGCCAGCAGTATAATAATCGGGGCGTCCAGGAATGAGCAGCTCTTC,CASSIIIGASRNEQLF
TRBV24-1,TRBJ2-3,TRBD2,NA,18,TGTGCCACCAGTGATTTGCTGACTAGCGGGAGGGCCCCAGATACGCAGTATTTT,CATSDLLTSGRAPDTQYF
TRBV6-6,TRBJ2-2,NA,many,14,TGTGCCAGCAGGAAGGACAGGAACACCGGGGAGCTGTTTTTT,CASRKDRNTGELFF
TRBV29-1,TRBJ1-5,NA,NA,18,TGCGGCGTTGATGGGTTAGGTTGGGGGACGCCTAGCACAGATACGCAGCATTTT,CGVDGLGWGTPSTDTQHF
TRBV4-2,TRBJ2-3,NA,many,16,TGTGCCAGCAGCCAGGGGCTAACCGGTGGCTTTGATACGCAGTATTTT,CASSQGLTGGFDTQYF
TRBV10-2,TRBJ2-1,TRBD2,once,12,TGCGCCAGCAGGTGGCAAGCGGGGCCCTCGTTCTTC,CASRWQAGPSFF
TRBV4-1,TRBJ2-1,NA,NA,15,TGCGCCAGCAGCAACTCCCGACTAGAACCCAATGAGCAGCTCTTC,CASSNSRLEPNEQLF
TRBV11-2,TRBJ2-7,NA,few,14,TGTGCCAGCGGCCCTGGGACCGCAACTCTGCAGCAGTACTTC,CASGPGTATLQQYF
TRBV5-6,TRBJ2-7,NA,NA,15,TGTGCCAGCAGCCCGTTAGGGGGGCGATCCTACGAGAAGTACTTC,CASSPLGGRSYEKYF
TRBV10-2,TRBJ2-1,NA,NA,15,TGCGCCAGCAGTGACTTAGGGGGAGGGTCCGCTGAGCAGTTCTTC,CASSDLGGGSAEQFF
TRBV5-1,TRBJ1-1,TRBD1,NA,14,TGCGCCAGCAGCGCGGGGACAGTGAACACTGAAGCTTTCTTT,CASSAGTVNTEAFF
TRBV11-2,TRBJ2-1,TRBD1,NA,16,TGTGCCAGTAGCTTAGCTGGACAGGTAGTTCTCGATGAGCAATCCTTC,CASSLAGQVVLDEQSF
TRBV7-9,TRBJ2-1,TRBD2,NA,16,TGTGCCAGCAGCTTATGGCTAGCGGGAGGGAGTGGTGAGCAGTTCTTC,CASSLWLAGGSGEQFF
TRBV12-3/TRBV12-4,TRBJ2-1,NA,NA,11,TGTGCCCGCTGTTTGACTAATGAGCAGTTCTTC,CARCLTNEQFF
TRBV11-2,TRBJ2-7,TRBD2,NA,15,TGTGCCAGCAGCTCGTTTGCTAGCGGGAGAAACGAGCAGTGCTTC,CASSSFASGRNEQCF
TRBV12-3/TRBV12-4,TRBJ2-7,TRBD2,many,14,TGTGCCAGCAGGAGGCTAGCGGGCCGTGAAGAGCAGTACTTC,CASRRLAGREEQYF
TRBV29-1,TRBJ1-2,NA,once,12,TGCAGCGTCCCGAGGATAGGGGGAGGCTACACCTTC,CSVPRIGGGYTF
TRBV20-1,TRBJ2-1,NA,NA,15,TGCAGTGCCCTCTTGCCTCGAGGGGTTGACAATGTGCAGTTCTTC,CSALLPRGVDNVQFF
TRBV7-9,TRBJ1-3,NA,NA,16,TGTGCCAGCAGCTTAGGAATCAGAACCTCTGGAAACACCATATATTTT,CASSLGIRTSGNTIYF
TRBV5-6,TRBJ2-3,NA,NA,15,TGTGCCAGCAGCTTGTATGGGGCTACAACAGGTACGCAGTATTTT,CASSLYGATTGTQYF
TRBV4-1,TRBJ2-1,TRBD2,NA,16,TGCGCCAGCAGCCAAGAAAGAGGGGCGGGAGTGATTGAGCAGTTCTTC,CASSQERGAGVIEQFF
TRBV11-2,TRBJ2-3,NA,NA,15,TGTACCAGCAGCCGTTCCGGACAGCGCACGGATACGCAGTATTTT,CTSSRSGQRTDTQYF
TRBV5-5,TRBJ2-3,NA,few,13,TGTGCCAGCAGCTTGGGTCCGTCGGATACGCAGTATTTT,CASSLGPSDTQYF
TRBV19,TRBJ2-1,TRBD2,few,15,TGTGCCAGTACTGAGACTAGCGGGAGTTGGCATGAGCAGTTCTTC,CASTETSGSWHEQFF
TRBV11-2,TRBJ2-3,NA,NA,13,TGTGCCAGCAGCTTAGTCTCCACAGATACGAAGTACTTT,CASSLVSTDTKYF
TRBV30,TRBJ2-3,TRBD2,NA,14,TGTGCCTGGACTGGGACTAGCGCAAGGAAGACGCAGTATTTT,CAWTGTSARKTQYF
TRBV25-1,TRBJ1-4,NA,NA,14,TGTGCCAGCAAAGATCAGGGAATGATGGAAAAACTGTTTTTT,CASKDQGMMEKLFF